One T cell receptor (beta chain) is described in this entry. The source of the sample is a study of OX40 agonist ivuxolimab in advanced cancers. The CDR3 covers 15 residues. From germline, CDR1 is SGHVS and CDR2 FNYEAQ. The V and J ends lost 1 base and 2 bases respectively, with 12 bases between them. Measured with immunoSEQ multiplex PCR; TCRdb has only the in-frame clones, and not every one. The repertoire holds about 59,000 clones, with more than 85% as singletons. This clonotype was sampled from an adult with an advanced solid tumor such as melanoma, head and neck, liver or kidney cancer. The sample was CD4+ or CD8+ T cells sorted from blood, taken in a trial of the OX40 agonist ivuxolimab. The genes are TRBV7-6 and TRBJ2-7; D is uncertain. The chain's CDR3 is CASSLGADATYEQYF. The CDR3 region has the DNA TGTGCCAGCAGCTTAGGGGCGGATGCGACCTACGAGCAGTACTTC.